Listed here are 30 T cell receptor beta chains from one sample, sequenced in a study of radiotherapy plus CTLA-4 blockade in lung cancer. Profiled with immunoSEQ multiplex PCR; TCRdb holds only in-frame clones, not every one. This table holds approximately 60,000 clones, roughly 80% found once. This specimen consisted of peripheral blood, obtained from a patient treated with radiotherapy plus ipilimumab. The receptors stem from a human donor with non-small cell lung cancer who had a complete response to radiotherapy plus ipilimumab.

V is TRBV7-2 and J is TRBJ1-2; D perhaps matches TRBD1 (6 bases). Per germline, CDR1 SGHTA and CDR2 FQGNSA. The V end was cut by 1 base, the J end by 4 bases, with 19 bases between. The CDR3 contains 17 residues. The CDR3 loop is CASSLGGGGREGYGYTF. As DNA, the CDR3 is TGTGCCAGCAGCTTAGGCGGAGGGGGACGCGAGGGCTATGGCTACACCTTC.

The chain has TRBV30 and TRBJ2-5; D not certain. CDR1 and CDR2 from the germline V gene are GTSNPN and SVGIG (reference sequence). The CDR3 has 13 amino acids. V dropped 5 bases and J dropped 5 bases, with 15 bases sitting between them. CDR3 nucleotide sequence: TGTGCCTGGGGAACTCACAAGGCCGAGACCCAGTACTTC. Protein: CAWGTHKAETQYF.

This clone came up a few times. The DNA is omitted, as the CDR3 cannot be located on it reliably, and the CDR3 follows TCRdb's listing. The chain carries TRBV29-1 and TRBJ1-1; the DNA was not used to check the table's D call, TRBD1. The CDR3 extends over 12 residues, inclusive of both ends. Germline V gene lookup returns CDR1 SQVTM and CDR2 ANQGSEA. CDR3: CSVRARATEAFF.

CDR3 in DNA: TGTGCCAGCAGCTTGGTCGGGGGGAACTATGGCTACACCTTC. This gives the protein CASSLVGGNYGYTF. V usage is TRBV5-4 and J usage is TRBJ1-2; D is perhaps TRBD1 (5 bases). The CDR3 contains 14 residues. Germline CDR1 is SGHNT and CDR2 is YYREEE (reference sequence). V lost 0 bases, J lost 2 bases, and 8 bases lay in between.

The chain couples TRBV2 to TRBJ2-7; no firm D call. V was pared by 3 bases and J by 3 bases, with 6 bases between. The CDR3 has 12 residues. CDR1 is SNHLY and CDR2 is FYNNEI in the germline V gene. The chain's CDR3 is CASSDGYYEQYF. The DNA for the CDR3 is TGTGCCAGCAGTGACGGGTACTACGAGCAGTACTTC.

The chain uses TRBV5-5 and TRBJ1-1, with TRBD1 as a possible D gene (5 bases). With 0 bases removed from V and 8 bases from J, the gap between germline ends came to 11 bases. The CDR3 has 13 residues. Germline CDR1 SGHKS, CDR2 YYEKEE (reference sequence). CDR3 amino acids: CASSLGGGMEAFF. CDR3 coding DNA: TGTGCCAGCAGCTTGGGCGGGGGGATGGAAGCTTTCTTT. The variable domain in full, completed from reference TRBV5-5 and TRBJ1-1, reads DAGVTQSPTHLIKTRGQQVTLRCSPISGHKSVSWYQQVLGQGPQFIFQYYEKEERGRGNFPDRFSARQFPNYSSELNVNALLLGDSALYLCASSLGGGMEAFFGQGTRLTVV.

The rearrangement uses TRBV29-1 and TRBJ1-5; D gene ambiguous. Trimming removed 6 bases from V and 3 bases from J, with 15 bases in between. The CDR3 is 14 amino acids. In germline, CDR1 is SQVTM, CDR2 ANQGSEA. Written as DNA, the CDR3 is TGCAGCGTGGTCGACGGAGATCTCAATCAGCCCCAGCATTTT. Its translation is CSVVDGDLNQPQHF. Supplemented by reference TRBV29-1 and TRBJ1-5, the full variable domain reads SAVISQKPSRDICQRGTSLTIQCQVDSQVTMMFWYRQQPGQSLTLIATANQGSEATYESGFVIDKFPISRPNLTFSTLTVSNMSPEDSSIYLCSVVDGDLNQPQHFGDGTRLSIL.

The chain recombines TRBV5-1 with TRBJ2-7, with 7 bases aligning to TRBD1. Germline CDR1 and CDR2: SGHRS and YFSETQ. J lost 5 bases, V lost 5 bases, and 4 bases had no gene match. The CDR3 loop spans 12 amino acids. The CDR3 protein is CASRKTGDEQYF. The CDR3 DNA sequence: TGCGCCAGCAGAAAAACAGGGGACGAGCAGTACTTC.

This rearrangement joins TRBV7-2 to TRBJ2-4; D gene uncertain. The CDR3 extends over 11 amino acids. Trimming removed 4 bases from V and 2 bases from J, with 0 bases in between. Germline values: CDR1 SGHTA, CDR2 FQGNSA. The CDR3 sequence: CASSSKNIQYF. For the CDR3, the DNA is TGTGCCAGCAGCTCCAAAAACATTCAGTACTTC.

This clone was detected a few times. This chain joins TRBV6-5 and TRBJ2-5; D is unclear. Germline V gene lookup returns CDR1 MNHEY and CDR2 SVGAGI. This CDR3 region has 11 residues. V lost 2 bases and J 6 bases, leaving 4 bases between the germline ends. Written as DNA, the CDR3 is TGTGCCAGCAGTTACGGTCAGACCCAGTACTTC. It specifies CASSYGQTQYF.

The chain recombines TRBV11-3 with TRBJ2-1, with TRBD1 identical over 10 bases. CDR3 size: 16 residues. Germline V gives CDR1 SGHNT, CDR2 YENEEA. The ends lost 1 base at V and 4 bases at J; junction bases unmatched: 4. CDR3 residues: CASSLGWTGGYNEQFF. In DNA form, the CDR3 reads TGTGCCAGCAGCTTAGGTTGGACAGGGGGTTACAATGAGCAGTTCTTC.

This clone was detected only a few times. V gene TRBV5-1 combines with J gene TRBJ2-7; TRBD1 aligns across 7 bases. The ends lost 0 bases at V and 0 bases at J; junction bases unmatched: 6. The CDR3 covers 16 residues. Germline V lookup: CDR1 SGHRS, CDR2 YFSETQ. The CDR3, as DNA: TGCGCCAGCAGCTTGGCCACAGGGGCCTACTCCTACGAGCAGTACTTC. Translating gives CASSLATGAYSYEQYF.

The chain links TRBV18 to TRBJ2-1; D gene unclear. The germline V gene has CDR1 KGHSH and CDR2 LQKENI. Trimming shortened V by 0 bases and J by 0 bases, and 12 bases separated the two germline ends. This CDR3 is 17 amino acids long. The CDR3 spells CASSPPGSGSSYNEQFF. CDR3 DNA sequence: TGTGCCAGCTCACCACCTGGATCGGGTAGCTCCTACAATGAGCAGTTCTTC.

The chain joins TRBV6-5 to TRBJ1-2; D unresolved. The germline V and J ends were trimmed by 0 bases and 1 base, with 9 bases remaining between them. The CDR3 totals 15 residues. Germline V lookup: CDR1 MNHEY, CDR2 SVGAGI. CDR3 DNA: TGTGCCAGCAGTTACTCGACATCGGGTAACTATGGCTACACCTTC. This encodes CASSYSTSGNYGYTF.

This clone was detected only a few times. V gene TRBV7-2 combines with J gene TRBJ1-5; TRBD1 agrees at 10 bases. Germline loops: CDR1 SGHTA, CDR2 FQGNSA. There are 15 residues in the CDR3. Germline trimming cut 4 bases from V and 6 bases from J; bases unmatched to any gene: 6. The CDR3 nucleotides are TGTGCCAGCAGCTCCCGACAGGGGGCCGGTCAGCCCCAGCATTTT. This sequence encodes CASSSRQGAGQPQHF. Looking up the rest from reference TRBV7-2 and TRBJ1-5 gives the full variable domain: GAGVSQSPSNKVTEKGKDVELRCDPISGHTALYWYRQSLGQGLEFLIYFQGNSAPDKSGLPSDRFSAERTGGSVSTLTIQRTQQEDSAVYLCASSSRQGAGQPQHFGDGTRLSIL.

The rearrangement joins TRBV4-1 to TRBJ2-1; TRBD1 agrees at 7 bases. The CDR3 is 15 amino acids. Losses at the gene ends were 0 bases for V and 8 bases for J; bases not matched to a gene: 7. CDR1 and CDR2 from the germline V gene are MGHRA and YSYEKL. CDR3 coding DNA: TGCGCCAGCAGCCAAGAGGACAGGAGTGTGGATGAGCAGTTCTTC. Its translation: CASSQEDRSVDEQFF.

This chain connects TRBV11-2 to TRBJ2-7; 11 bases fit TRBD2. After removal of 5 bases from V and 0 bases from J, the junction contained 6 bases not matched to a gene. The CDR3 totals 16 residues. Germline CDR1 is SGHAT and CDR2 is FQNNGV. This CDR3 reads CASSQLAGGFSYEQYF. The CDR3 bases are TGTGCCAGCAGCCAGCTAGCGGGGGGCTTCTCCTACGAGCAGTACTTC.

This sequence joins TRBV30 and TRBJ2-1, with 8 nucleotides matching TRBD2. V shed 0 bases, J shed 0 bases, and the junction held 1 base outside the gene matches. This CDR3 has 15 residues. Germline lookup yields CDR1 GTSNPN and CDR2 SVGIG (reference sequence). CDR3 loop: CAWSVTSGSYNEQFF. CDR3 DNA sequence: TGTGCCTGGAGTGTAACTAGCGGCTCCTACAATGAGCAGTTCTTC.

The chain uses TRBV5-6 and TRBJ2-7, with D possibly being TRBD1 (6 bases). Per germline, CDR1 SGHDT and CDR2 YYEEEE. V lost 0 bases to trimming and J lost 3 bases, with 7 bases between them. This CDR3 has 13 amino acids. The CDR3 coding sequence is TGTGCCAGCAGCTTGGGGACAGACTACGAGCAGTACTTC. Its protein product is CASSLGTDYEQYF.

This chain connects TRBV28 to TRBJ1-4; 8 positions agree with TRBD1. With V trimmed by 6 bases and J by 3 bases, 3 bases remained unmatched. The CDR3 length is 14 residues. Germline V gene lookup returns CDR1 MDHEN and CDR2 SYDVKM. Here the CDR3 DNA reads TGTGCCAGCAGCCCAGGGGGCTCTAATGAAAAACTGTTTTTT. It codes for CASSPGGSNEKLFF.

This clone was detected a few times. The chain carries TRBV11-2 and TRBJ1-1; D is ambiguous. The germline V and J ends were trimmed by 7 bases and 9 bases, with 21 bases remaining between them. This CDR3 has 14 amino acids. The germline V gene encodes CDR1 SGHAT and CDR2 FQNNGV. CDR3 amino acids: CASTTLKGRIKAFF. The CDR3 coding sequence is TGTGCCAGCACCACTCTAAAAGGACGGATAAAAGCTTTCTTT.

The V call is TRBV2, the J call TRBJ2-7, with 8 bases identical to TRBD1. The CDR3 loop spans 14 amino acids. V dropped 8 bases and J dropped 7; count of bases not matched to a gene: 13. From germline, CDR1 is SNHLY and CDR2 FYNNEI. In DNA form, the CDR3 reads TGTGCCAGCTACCCCCGGACAGGGTTGTCGGAGCAGTACTTC. It yields the protein CASYPRTGLSEQYF.

The chain joins TRBV6-1 to TRBJ1-1, with D possibly TRBD1 on 5 matching bases. The CDR3 spans 14 residues. V lost 3 bases, J lost 7 bases, and 15 bases lay in between. CDR1 is MNHNS and CDR2 is SASEGT in the germline V gene. DNA for the CDR3: TGTGCCAGCAGTGATCTCTGGCAGGGCGTTGAAGCTTTCTTT. The encoded protein is CASSDLWQGVEAFF.

This rearrangement joins TRBV5-1 to TRBJ2-2; possible D gene TRBD1, 6 bases. The CDR3 has 13 residues. The V gene lost 2 bases and the J gene lost 5 bases, with 7 bases spanning the gap. The germline gives CDR1 SGHRS, CDR2 YFSETQ. The chain's CDR3 is CASSLTGTGELFF. In DNA, the CDR3 is TGCGCCAGCAGCTTAACAGGGACCGGGGAGCTGTTTTTT.

V and J are TRBV29-1 and TRBJ2-5, with 7 nucleotides matching TRBD2. Germline trimming cut 1 base from V and 3 bases from J; bases unmatched to any gene: 2. Germline V CDR1 and CDR2: SQVTM, ANQGSEA. The length of the CDR3 is 13 residues. CDR3 sequence: CSVEGLAEETQYF. CDR3 coding DNA: TGCAGCGTTGAAGGCCTAGCGGAAGAGACCCAGTACTTC.

This chain joins TRBV5-1 and TRBJ1-1, with unresolved D. This CDR3 has 12 residues. V gave up 2 bases and J gave up 0 bases, with 2 bases separating them. The germline V gene encodes CDR1 SGHRS and CDR2 YFSETQ. CDR3 DNA: TGCGCCAGCAGCTTTATGAACACTGAAGCTTTCTTT. This translates into CASSFMNTEAFF.

The genes are TRBV6-6 and TRBJ2-3, with D possibly matching TRBD2 (5 bases). The CDR3 has 13 amino acids. Trimming took 8 bases from V and 5 from J, leaving 14 bases between them. The germline gives CDR1 MNHNY, CDR2 SVGAGI (reference sequence). CDR3 amino acids: CASVGGGGDTQYF. The CDR3 DNA reads as TGTGCCAGCGTCGGTGGAGGAGGAGATACGCAGTATTTT.

This clone has only a few counts. The chain joins TRBV6-6 to TRBJ1-4, with D possibly matching TRBD1 (5 bases). The V gene lost 5 bases and the J gene lost 2 bases, with 12 bases spanning the gap. The CDR3 sequence is 15 residues long. In germline, CDR1 is MNHNY, CDR2 SVGAGI (reference sequence). The DNA for the CDR3 is TGTGCCAGCAGTCGGTCAGGGACGACTAATGAAAAACTGTTTTTT. Its protein product is CASSRSGTTNEKLFF.

Comment on this clone: Other nucleotide sequences in the sample specify the same CDR3. The chain is built from TRBV2 and TRBJ1-1; D not certain. Trimming took 2 bases from V and 3 from J, leaving 7 bases between them. This CDR3 spans 13 amino acids. Germline values: CDR1 SNHLY, CDR2 FYNNEI. Written as DNA, the CDR3 is TGTGCCAGCAGTGAATGGGAGGACACTGAAGCTTTCTTT. Amino acids: CASSEWEDTEAFF. Complete variable domain (other parts from reference TRBV2 and TRBJ1-1): EPEVTQTPSHQVTQMGQEVILRCVPISNHLYFYWYRQILGQKVEFLVSFYNNEISEKSEIFDDQFSVERPDGSNFTLKIRSTKLEDSAMYFCASSEWEDTEAFFGQGTRLTVV.

The chain uses TRBV6-6 and TRBJ1-2; possible D gene TRBD1, 6 bases. CDR1 is MNHNY and CDR2 is SVGAGI in the germline V gene (reference sequence). This CDR3 is 15 amino acids long. V was trimmed by 6 bases and J by 0 bases, leaving 14 bases between them. CDR3 bases: TGTGCCAGCAGCATTCCGGGACACCCTAACTATGGCTACACCTTC. Its translation: CASSIPGHPNYGYTF.